These 32 T cell receptor beta chains were sequenced from one sample in a study of T cell clonality in common variable immunodeficiency (dated by TCRdb to between 2014 and 2017). Results and caveats for the whole study, not just this receptor: CVID TCRbeta sequences reportedly showed fewer deletions and N-nucleotide insertions and lacked highly modified clones with 13 or more V deletions.

Their recognized antigens are unknown. The library was made by the immunoSEQ multiplex PCR assay. Not all clones reach the TCRdb copy of this immuneACCESS table, which keeps in-frame sequences only. Checked studies attribute under half of the gap to unresolved V genes and leave the rest unexplained. The table records tens of thousands of clones for this sample, and not one of them appears only once. Of the sample, approximately 6% falls within the top ten clones. Input material: peripheral blood mononuclear cells. These receptors were taken from a human donor with common variable immunodeficiency.

Turning to this clone: With the read ending 3 residues before the CDR3 end, the germline J gene is used to fill in that end. The chain links TRBV5-1 to TRBJ2-5, with D maybe TRBD2 (6 bases). The V and J ends lost 0 bases and 4 bases respectively, with 7 bases between them. The V gene's germline CDR1 is SGHRS and CDR2 YFSETQ. The CDR3 length is 13 residues. This chain's CDR3 is CASSLEAGETQYF. The sequenced part of the CDR3 DNA is TGCGCCAGCAGCTTGGAAGCGGGAGAGACC.

Many counts were recorded for this clone. The read ends 3 residues shy of where the CDR3 ends; the end is completed using the germline J gene. The rearrangement uses TRBV19 and TRBJ2-6; the D is unclear. The CDR3 is made up of 16 amino acids. Trimming cost V 6 bases and J 0 bases, with 12 bases left between them. From germline, CDR1 is LNHDA and CDR2 SQIVND (reference sequence). The CDR3 is CASSFTTRSGANVLTF. The covered CDR3 bases are TGTGCCAGTAGCTTCACGACTCGCTCTGGGGCCAACGTC.

This clone was counted between two and nine times. The CDR3 DNA, read in part, is TGTGCCAGCACCGCCCCTAAAGGGCAGGTAGACCAGCCC. The encoded protein is CASTAPKGQVDQP. The CDR3 reads in full as CASTAPKGQVDQPQHF. The chain combines TRBV19 with TRBJ1-5; no definite D call. Read data end 3 residues before the CDR3 end; the end is taken from the germline J gene. Per the germline V gene, CDR1 is LNHDA and CDR2 is SQIVND (reference sequence). Trimming stripped 9 bases from V and 7 bases from J, with 25 bases between. CDR3 length equals 16 residues.

This clone has just a few counts. The read finishes 3 residues shy of the CDR3 end, and the germline J gene is used to complete it. The rearrangement joins TRBV20-1 to TRBJ2-5, with 7 bases matching TRBD2. Losses at the gene ends were 5 bases for V and 2 bases for J; bases not matched to a gene: 5. The CDR3 is made up of 13 amino acids. The germline V gene has CDR1 DFQATT and CDR2 SNEGSKA (reference sequence). The CDR3 sequence: CSAEGRGQETQYF. The CDR3 DNA, read in part, is TGCAGTGCTGAGGGGCGGGGGCAAGAGACC.

With regard to this clone: The sequenced fragment ends 3 residues before the CDR3 boundary, so the rest is inferred from the germline J gene. The chain links TRBV29-1 to TRBJ2-5, with TRBD2 matching over 8 bases. Germline-derived CDR1 and CDR2 are SQVTM and ANQGSEA. The CDR3 totals 13 residues. The junction had 6 bases not matched to a gene; V was cut back by 2 bases and J by 7 bases. This CDR3 reads CSVEKLGGGTQYF. Incomplete CDR3 DNA: TGCAGCGTTGAAAAACTCGGGGGGGGGACC.

This clone has a handful of counts. The read comes to an end 3 residues before the CDR3 does, leaving the germline J gene to fill in the end. This chain joins TRBV30 and TRBJ2-2; TRBD1 might be the D (5 bases). V was pared by 4 bases and J by 6 bases, with 12 bases between. This CDR3 comprises 13 residues. Germline lookup yields CDR1 GTSNPN and CDR2 SVGIG (reference sequence). The DNA read from the CDR3 is TGTGCCTGGAAGGGGTTTCGGGCCGGGGAG. This translates into CAWKGFRAGE. In full, the CDR3 is CAWKGFRAGELFF. The full variable domain, in which reference TRBV30 and TRBJ2-2 provide the parts outside the CDR3, is SQTIHQWPATLVQPVGSPLSLECTVEGTSNPNLYWYRQAAGRGLQLLFYSVGIGQISSEVPQNLSASRPQDRQFILSSKKLLLSDSGFYLCAWKGFRAGELFFGEGSRLTVL.

As concerns this clone: The CDR3 extends 3 residues past the end of the read, so its final part is completed from the germline J gene. The V gene is TRBV20-1, the J gene TRBJ2-5; D is possibly TRBD2 (6 bases). This CDR3 region has 15 residues. CDR1 is DFQATT, CDR2 SNEGSKA, per germline (reference sequence). With 4 bases removed from V and 2 bases from J, the gap between germline ends came to 17 bases. Partial CDR3 DNA: TGCAGTGCTATGGCGTCCTTAGCGGATCAAGAGACC. Its protein is CSAMASLADQET. The CDR3 as a whole reads CSAMASLADQETQYF.

This clone was recorded a few times. The sequenced fragment ends 3 residues before the CDR3 boundary, so the rest is inferred from the germline J gene. The rearrangement uses TRBV29-1 and TRBJ2-1; possible D gene TRBD1, 6 bases. CDR3 size: 14 residues. The V gene lost 5 bases and the J gene lost 8 bases, with 19 bases spanning the gap. The germline V gene has CDR1 SQVTM and CDR2 ANQGSEA. The sequenced part of the CDR3 DNA is TGCAGCGTTCTCCGGGACATGCTAAGCGATGAG. Its protein product is CSVLRDMLSDE. The full CDR3 reads CSVLRDMLSDEQFF.

About this clone: Sequencing ends 3 residues short of the CDR3 end; the germline J gene provides the rest. The chain couples TRBV7-9 to TRBJ1-1, with a weak D call TRBD1 (5 bases). CDR1 and CDR2 from the germline V gene are SEHNR and FQNEAQ (reference sequence). The V end was cut by 6 bases, the J end by 3 bases, with 11 bases between. CDR3 length: 13 residues. CDR3 sequence: CASRLGGDTEAFF. CDR3 DNA, as far as it was read: TGTGCCAGCAGGTTGGGGGGGGACACTGAA.

Ten or more counts support this clone. The read ends 3 residues shy of where the CDR3 ends; the end is completed using the germline J gene. This sequence joins TRBV2 and TRBJ2-5; D is unresolved. The V end was cut by 7 bases, the J end by 4 bases, with 10 bases between. This CDR3 has 12 residues. Germline assignment: CDR1 SNHLY and CDR2 FYNNEI. CDR3 residues: CASKENGETQYF. Incomplete CDR3 DNA: TGTGCCAGCAAAGAAAACGGAGAGACC.

This clone appeared many times. The CDR3 is cut off 3 residues early in the read; its end comes from the germline J gene. The chain couples TRBV18 to TRBJ2-7; TRBD2 is a possible D gene (5 bases). Germline CDR1 reads KGHSH; CDR2 reads LQKENI. With 3 bases removed from V and 3 bases from J, the gap between germline ends came to 15 bases. The CDR3 is made up of 15 amino acids. The CDR3 bases that were read are TGTGCCAGCTCACCTTCGGCGGCGGGTTTCTACGAG. Translation gives CASSPSAAGFYE. The complete CDR3 protein is CASSPSAAGFYEQYF. Variable domain in full (rest from reference TRBV18 and TRBJ2-7): NAGVMQNPRHLVRRRGQEARLRCSPMKGHSHVYWYRQLPEEGLKFMVYLQKENIIDESGMPKERFSAEFPKEGPSILRIQQVVRGDSAAYFCASSPSAAGFYEQYFGPGTRLTVT.

Points on this clone: Read data end 3 residues before the CDR3 end; the end is taken from the germline J gene. The chain joins TRBV19 to TRBJ2-2; no firm D call. The V end was cut by 7 bases, the J end by 0 bases, with 12 bases between. Germline V CDR1 and CDR2: LNHDA, SQIVND (reference sequence). The CDR3 spans 15 residues. The sequenced part of the CDR3 DNA is TGTGCCAGTAAGGCCAGGATCTCGAACACCGGGGAG. Its translation is CASKARISNTGE. The CDR3, in full, reads CASKARISNTGELFF.

This clone was picked up many times. Read sequence stops 3 residues before the CDR3 end, and the germline J gene provides the missing end. The chain carries TRBV19 and TRBJ1-4; no clear D. V lost 4 bases to trimming and J lost 8 bases, with 14 bases between them. CDR1 is LNHDA, CDR2 SQIVND, per germline (reference sequence). The CDR3 has 14 residues. CDR3 bases read: TGTGCCAGTAGTAGGATCCAGGCTGGAGAAAAA. Protein product: CASSRIQAGEK. The entire CDR3 sequence reads CASSRIQAGEKLFF.

As to this clone: The observed sequence ends 3 residues before the CDR3 terminus, with the missing tail filled in from the germline J gene. The chain employs TRBV19 and TRBJ1-5, with 8 nucleotides matching TRBD1. The CDR3 has 15 amino acids. V shed 6 bases and J 5 bases; nucleotides not matched to a gene: 9. Germline assignment: CDR1 LNHDA and CDR2 SQIVND (reference sequence). The DNA read from the CDR3 is TGTGCCAGTAGGGCCTGGGGGGGACAGGATCAGCCC. Translated, it gives CASRAWGGQDQP. The full CDR3 is CASRAWGGQDQPQHF.

As to this clone: The read comes to an end 3 residues before the CDR3 does, leaving the germline J gene to fill in the end. The rearrangement links TRBV2 to TRBJ2-5, with D uncertain. There are 13 residues in the CDR3. V was clipped by 7 bases and J by 4 bases, with 13 bases between them. Germline V lookup: CDR1 SNHLY, CDR2 FYNNEI. This chain's CDR3 is CASKVGRVETQYF. The sequenced part of the CDR3 DNA is TGTGCCAGCAAGGTCGGCCGGGTAGAGACC.

There are a few counts of this clone. The DNA read from the CDR3 is TGTGCCAGTAGTATTCTGGGGGCCAACGTC. It yields the protein CASSILGANV. The CDR3 in its entirety is CASSILGANVLTF. The genes are TRBV19 and TRBJ2-6, with D unresolved. The CDR3 extends 3 residues past the end of the read, so its final part is completed from the germline J gene. The germline V and J ends were trimmed by 3 bases and 4 bases, with 4 bases remaining between them. In germline, CDR1 is LNHDA, CDR2 SQIVND (reference sequence). There are 13 residues in the CDR3.

CDR3 region: CASSPSWAANTGELFF. CDR3 DNA (partial): TGTGCCAGCAGCCCCAGCTGGGCAGCGAACACCGGGGAG. The rearrangement uses TRBV7-3 and TRBJ2-2; no clear D gene. The read terminates 3 residues ahead of where the CDR3 ends, so the germline J gene completes it. CDR3 length equals 16 residues. Germline V gene data show CDR1 as SGHTA and CDR2 as FQGTGA. Trimming removed 5 bases at V and 0 bases at J, with 13 bases between.

This clone has a count of ten or more. The CDR3 end falls 3 residues outside the read, so it is completed with the germline J gene. The rearrangement joins TRBV4-1 to TRBJ2-7, with 11 bases matching TRBD2. Germline V gene sequence: CDR1 MGHRA, CDR2 YSYEKL. V trimming: 2 bases; J trimming: 2 bases; junction bases outside the gene matches: 5. The CDR3 extends over 16 amino acids. The sequenced CDR3 bases are TGCGCCAGCAGCCAACAGGGACTAGCGGAGACCTACGAG. Its translation is CASSQQGLAETYE. The CDR3, in full, reads CASSQQGLAETYEQYF.

This clone was counted many times. Sequencing ends 3 residues short of the CDR3 end; the germline J gene provides the rest. The J gene is TRBJ2-2, the V gene TRBV19; TRBD1 might be the D (6 bases). V was shortened by 2 bases and J by 7 bases, with 20 bases between the two germline ends. Looked up from germline, CDR1 is LNHDA and CDR2 is SQIVND (reference sequence). This CDR3 region has 17 residues. The DNA read from the CDR3 is TGTGCCAGTAGTATAACAGGGATGATGTTAGGTGACGGGGAG. It encodes CASSITGMMLGDGE. The entire CDR3 reads CASSITGMMLGDGELFF.

This clone was detected ten times or more. The read terminates 3 residues before the CDR3 end, so the remaining end is supplied by the germline J gene. The chain carries TRBV5-1 and TRBJ1-5, with 7 bases aligning to TRBD1. Germline CDR1 SGHRS, CDR2 YFSETQ. This CDR3 region has 15 residues. With 4 bases clipped from V and 6 bases from J, the junction kept 10 bases outside the gene matches. The CDR3 DNA, read in part, is TGCGCCAGCAGCCCGGTGACAGGGTCTGCTCAGCCC. Translated: CASSPVTGSAQP. The entire CDR3 sequence reads CASSPVTGSAQPQHF. The full variable domain, completed using reference TRBV5-1 and TRBJ1-5, is KAGVTQTPRYLIKTRGQQVTLSCSPISGHRSVSWYQQTPGQGLQFLFEYFSETQRNKGNFPGRFSGRQFSNSRSEMNVSTLELGDSALYLCASSPVTGSAQPQHFGDGTRLSIL.

This clone was recorded a few times. The missing CDR3 end, 3 residues past where the read stops, is filled in from the germline J gene. This chain uses TRBV2 with TRBJ2-7, with D uncertain. The germline gives CDR1 SNHLY, CDR2 FYNNEI. V dropped 3 bases and J dropped 6 bases, with 18 bases sitting between them. The CDR3 spans 15 residues. The CDR3 loop reads CASSEKRQIEGEQYF. The covered CDR3 bases are TGTGCCAGCAGTGAGAAACGTCAGATTGAAGGCGAG.

With respect to this clone: Coverage ceases 3 residues before the CDR3 finishes, and the germline J gene fills in the end. The rearrangement joins TRBV30 to TRBJ1-2, with D possibly matching TRBD1 (5 bases). Germline CDR1 and CDR2: GTSNPN and SVGIG (reference sequence). The length of the CDR3 is 12 residues. This CDR3 is CAWATRGQGYTF. Partial CDR3 DNA: TGTGCCTGGGCTACGCGGGGCCAGGGC.

This clone was found a few times. The read terminates 3 residues ahead of where the CDR3 ends, so the germline J gene completes it. The chain has TRBV30 and TRBJ2-7; possible D gene TRBD2, 6 bases. CDR1 and CDR2 (germline): GTSNPN, SVGIG (reference sequence). Between the trimmed V and J ends, which lost 2 bases and 5 bases, there was a span of 16 bases. The CDR3 extends over 14 amino acids. CDR3 DNA, as far as it was read: TGTGCCTGGAGTAACTGGCGGGGAGTCCACGAG. It is translated as CAWSNWRGVHE. The full CDR3 is CAWSNWRGVHEQYF.

In its sample, this clone was seen a few times. The read is 3 residues too short to cover the CDR3 end, so that end is filled in from the germline J gene. This chain joins TRBV30 and TRBJ2-7; the D gene could be TRBD1 or TRBD2 (6 bases each). V lost 2 bases and J 3 bases, leaving 23 bases between the germline ends. Germline V lookup: CDR1 GTSNPN, CDR2 SVGIG (reference sequence). The CDR3 loop spans 17 amino acids. The CDR3 DNA, read in part, is TGTGCCTGGAGTCCGAGGAGACAGCGAGGAGGGGGCTACGAG. Translated: CAWSPRRQRGGGYE. The whole CDR3 is CAWSPRRQRGGGYEQYF. The variable domain in full, with the rest retrieved from reference TRBV30 and TRBJ2-7, is SQTIHQWPATLVQPVGSPLSLECTVEGTSNPNLYWYRQAAGRGLQLLFYSVGIGQISSEVPQNLSASRPQDRQFILSSKKLLLSDSGFYLCAWSPRRQRGGGYEQYFGPGTRLTVT.

This clone appeared many times. The read ends 3 residues shy of where the CDR3 ends; the end is completed using the germline J gene. The chain joins TRBV20-1 to TRBJ2-1; 8 bases align to TRBD2. The junction had 7 bases not matched to a gene; V was cut back by 3 bases and J by 9 bases. The CDR3 runs to 13 residues. CDR1 and CDR2 from the germline V gene are DFQATT and SNEGSKA (reference sequence). CDR3 DNA (partial): TGCAGTGCTAGGGGCCAGCGGGAGAGTGAG. Amino acids: CSARGQRESE. The full CDR3 reads CSARGQRESEQFF.

This clone was observed a few times. The read terminates 3 residues before the CDR3 end, so the remaining end is supplied by the germline J gene. The V gene is TRBV19, the J gene TRBJ2-7, with D perhaps matching TRBD2 (6 bases). The CDR3 is 13 amino acids. The V and J ends lost 3 bases and 2 bases respectively, with 8 bases between them. From germline, CDR1 is LNHDA and CDR2 SQIVND (reference sequence). CDR3 protein: CASSMGGAYEQYF. The CDR3 DNA, read in part, is TGTGCCAGTAGTATGGGGGGAGCCTACGAG. Supplemented by reference TRBV19 and TRBJ2-7, the full variable domain reads DGGITQSPKYLFRKEGQNVTLSCEQNLNHDAMYWYRQDPGQGLRLIYYSQIVNDFQKGDIAEGYSVSREKKESFPLTVTSAQKNPTAFYLCASSMGGAYEQYFGPGTRLTVT.

Many counts were recorded for this clone. Compared with germline, one end of the junction differs, possibly owing to a read error. The part of the CDR3 DNA that was read is TGCAGCATTGAGGACTTAAACACCGGGGAG. It encodes CSIEDLNTGE. The whole CDR3 sequence reads CSIEDLNTGELFF. The chain employs TRBV29-1 and TRBJ2-2, with D possibly being TRBD2 (5 bases). The CDR3 end falls 3 residues outside the read, so it is completed with the germline J gene. This CDR3 contains 13 residues. Germline V CDR1 and CDR2: SQVTM, ANQGSEA.

About this clone itself: The CDR3 goes on 3 residues after the read ends, and that part is filled in from the germline J gene. The V call is TRBV19, the J call TRBJ2-5; tentatively, D is TRBD2 (5 bases). V was clipped by 5 bases and J by 2 bases, with 15 bases between them. The CDR3 covers 15 residues. Germline V gene sequence: CDR1 LNHDA, CDR2 SQIVND (reference sequence). CDR3 sequence: CASSGISGGQETQYF. The CDR3 bases that were read are TGTGCCAGTAGTGGGATAAGCGGCGGTCAAGAGACC. Combining the CDR3 with reference TRBV19 and TRBJ2-5 gives the whole variable domain DGGITQSPKYLFRKEGQNVTLSCEQNLNHDAMYWYRQDPGQGLRLIYYSQIVNDFQKGDIAEGYSVSREKKESFPLTVTSAQKNPTAFYLCASSGISGGQETQYFGPGTRLLVL.

This clone was counted many times. The read ends 3 residues shy of where the CDR3 ends; the end is completed using the germline J gene. J is TRBJ2-7 and V is TRBV14; TRBD2 aligns across 15 bases. Germline V gene data show CDR1 as SGHDN and CDR2 as FVKESK. J gave up 6 bases and V 0 bases, and 9 bases lay outside the gene matches. The CDR3 has 18 amino acids. CDR3 DNA, as far as it was read: TGTGCCAGCAGCCAAGAAATCCGGACTAGCGGGAGGGCGACCGAG. Its translation: CASSQEIRTSGRATE. The whole CDR3 sequence is CASSQEIRTSGRATEQYF.

This clone was recorded at least ten times. The missing CDR3 end, 3 residues past where the read stops, is filled in from the germline J gene. J is TRBJ1-2 and V is TRBV20-1, with D possibly TRBD1 on 6 matching bases. CDR3 length equals 13 residues. V was pared by 2 bases and J by 7 bases, with 14 bases between. Germline loops: CDR1 DFQATT, CDR2 SNEGSKA (reference sequence). Partial CDR3 DNA: TGCAGTGCTAGAATAGGGGGGGCAGGTGGC. The encoded protein is CSARIGGAGG. The complete CDR3 sequence is CSARIGGAGGYTF.

This clone was recorded a few times. A junction end diverges from the germline sequence, so it may reflect a read error. The read terminates 3 residues before the CDR3 end, so the remaining end is supplied by the germline J gene. The chain joins TRBV2 to TRBJ1-1, with 7 bases identical to TRBD1. Germline lookup yields CDR1 SNHLY and CDR2 FYNNEI. CDR3 length: 14 amino acids. CDR3: CASIYRGVNIEAFF. CDR3 DNA (partial): TGTGCCAGCATTTACAGGGGAGTGAACATTGAA.

There are a few counts of this clone. Coverage ceases 3 residues before the CDR3 finishes, and the germline J gene fills in the end. This chain uses TRBV20-1 with TRBJ2-7; 8 bases align to TRBD2. After removal of 6 bases from V and 2 bases from J, the junction contained 21 bases not matched to a gene. CDR3 length equals 18 residues. CDR1 is DFQATT, CDR2 SNEGSKA, per germline (reference sequence). The CDR3 bases that were read are TGCAGTGCAAATCCTAGGACAGTCTCGGGGGGGACGGCCTACGAG. Residues: CSANPRTVSGGTAYE. The CDR3 reads in full as CSANPRTVSGGTAYEQYF.